This T cell receptor (beta chain) is drawn from a study of blood T cell repertoires in COVID-19. Study context: Acute-phase and convalescent COVID-19 samples originated in the United States, Italy and Spain.

J gave up 8 bases and V 4 bases, and 6 bases lay outside the gene matches. The germline CDR1 and CDR2 sequences are LGHDT and YNNKEL (reference sequence). This CDR3 region has 14 residues. In the source study's methods: From reference gene primer amplification, estimates of nucleated cell counts were derived. Profiled with immunoSEQ multiplex PCR; TCRdb holds only in-frame clones, not every one. The V and J calls and the clone size are those of that table, but D and trimming were determined from the DNA. The data show 100,000 to 150,000 clones, 60% to 80% seen once. The origin of this receptor is a man between 60 and 75 years old with acute or convalescent COVID-19. The rearrangement uses TRBV3-1 (or the pseudogene TRBV3-2) and TRBJ1-4, with 8 bases identical to TRBD1. The sequencing input was peripheral blood. The CDR3 region is CASSRTGTREKLFF. The CDR3 DNA sequence: TGTGCCAGCAGCCGGACAGGGACACGGGAAAAACTGTTTTTT.